A single sample gave rise to the 16 T cell receptor beta chains below, sequenced in a study of cytomegalovirus exposure and HLA in healthy donors. It was with 60 Vbeta and 13 Jbeta primers that the PCR ran. Here immunoSEQ multiplex PCR was the method, and the copy in TCRdb shows in-frame clones only, minus some. The table shows roughly 120,000 clones, with roughly 60% occurring only once. The material sequenced was PBMCs. The receptors come from a man in his forties or fifties in good health and CMV-seropositive.

The chain recombines TRBV6-5 with TRBJ1-2; TRBD1 aligns across 11 bases. Germline CDR1 MNHEY, CDR2 SVGAGI. The length of the CDR3 is 14 residues. The J segment lost 5 bases and the V segment lost 6 bases, leaving 5 bases of the junction unmatched. The CDR3 sequence is CASRRDRGFYGYTF. CDR3 coding DNA: TGTGCCAGCAGACGGGACAGGGGGTTTTATGGCTACACCTTC.

This clone came up a few times. The chain combines TRBV29-1 with TRBJ1-2; 12 bases fit TRBD1. Germline assignment: CDR1 SQVTM and CDR2 ANQGSEA. This CDR3 spans 13 amino acids. The J segment lost 7 bases and the V segment lost 6 bases, leaving 6 bases of the junction unmatched. The DNA of the CDR3 is TGCAGCGTCCCCGGGACAGGGGGCTTTGGCTACACCTTC. Translation: CSVPGTGGFGYTF.

This clone occurred a few times. This chain uses TRBV19 with TRBJ2-7, with D tentatively TRBD1 (6 bases). This CDR3 is 16 amino acids long. Germline CDR1 reads LNHDA; CDR2 reads SQIVND (reference sequence). The V and J ends lost 4 bases and 4 bases respectively, with 20 bases between them. CDR3 in DNA: TGTGCCAGTAGTACCCCCTTTGCAGGGGCGAGATACGAGCAGTACTTC. It translates to CASSTPFAGARYEQYF.

The table lists this clone with a few counts. The CDR3 sequence is CASSLAGQPQHF. The CDR3 nucleotides read TGTGCCAGCAGCTTAGCGGGCCAGCCCCAGCATTTT. V usage is TRBV7-8 and J usage is TRBJ1-5, with D unresolved. The ends were cut back, 0 bases at V and 7 bases at J, with 4 bases in the middle. CDR1 SGHVS and CDR2 FQNEAQ come from the germline V gene. The CDR3 runs 12 residues.

This clone was detected only a few times. This specimen includes other DNA sequences encoding the same CDR3. The rearrangement uses TRBV5-1 and TRBJ1-1; TRBD1 is a possible D gene (6 bases). Trimming cost V 0 bases and J 3 bases, with 9 bases left between them. Germline values: CDR1 SGHRS, CDR2 YFSETQ. The CDR3 totals 14 residues. The CDR3: CASSLVQGDTEAFF. CDR3 bases: TGCGCCAGCAGCTTGGTACAGGGAGACACTGAAGCTTTCTTT.

J is TRBJ1-1 and V is TRBV11-2; D is unresolved. The CDR3 loop spans 15 amino acids. V lost 5 bases to trimming and J lost 2 bases, with 15 bases between them. Germline CDR1 reads SGHAT; CDR2 reads FQNNGV. The CDR3 bases are TGTGCCAGCAGCCCCATTGGAGGCTCAAACACTGAAGCTTTCTTT. This translates into CASSPIGGSNTEAFF. The variable domain in full, with the rest retrieved from reference TRBV11-2 and TRBJ1-1, is EAGVAQSPRYKIIEKRQSVAFWCNPISGHATLYWYQQILGQGPKLLIQFQNNGVVDDSQLPKDRFSAERLKGVDSTLKIQPAKLEDSAVYLCASSPIGGSNTEAFFGQGTRLTVV.

This clone was counted a few times. This chain's CDR3 is CASSPRSVIQGNAEQYF. In DNA, the CDR3 is TGTGCCAGCTCACCACGCTCGGTGATACAGGGTAACGCCGAGCAGTACTTC. The genes are TRBV18 and TRBJ2-7; tentatively, D is TRBD1 (6 bases). The CDR3 loop spans 17 amino acids. The germline V and J ends were trimmed by 1 base and 6 bases, with 22 bases remaining between them. Germline CDR1 and CDR2: KGHSH and LQKENI.

The chain couples TRBV5-1 to TRBJ2-7; 8 bases match TRBD1. This CDR3 is built from 12 residues. CDR1 and CDR2 from the germline V gene are SGHRS and YFSETQ. The J segment lost 5 bases and the V segment lost 4 bases, leaving 2 bases of the junction unmatched. Here the CDR3 DNA reads TGCGCCAGCAGCCAGGACAGGGACGAGCAGTACTTC. Translation gives CASSQDRDEQYF. The full variable domain, in which reference TRBV5-1 and TRBJ2-7 provide the parts outside the CDR3, is KAGVTQTPRYLIKTRGQQVTLSCSPISGHRSVSWYQQTPGQGLQFLFEYFSETQRNKGNFPGRFSGRQFSNSRSEMNVSTLELGDSALYLCASSQDRDEQYFGPGTRLTVT.

The chain carries TRBV4-1 and TRBJ2-3; possible D gene TRBD2, 6 bases. The length of the CDR3 is 16 residues. The germline gives CDR1 MGHRA, CDR2 YSYEKL. Deletions cut 5 bases from V and 6 bases from J, with 21 bases between. The CDR3 DNA is TGCGCCAGCAGCGGCGCTTTTGAGGCTCGGGGGGATACGCAGTATTTT. Translated: CASSGAFEARGDTQYF.

The V call is TRBV9, the J call TRBJ2-1; 13 nucleotides align to TRBD2. The J segment lost 0 bases and the V segment lost 4 bases, leaving 16 bases of the junction unmatched. CDR3 length: 21 residues. Germline CDR1 reads SGDLS; CDR2 reads YYNGEE. The CDR3: CASSRTGTSGKTRSSYNEQFF. In nucleotides, the CDR3 is TGTGCCAGCAGCAGGACCGGGACTAGCGGGAAAACTAGAAGCTCCTACAATGAGCAGTTCTTC.

This chain's CDR3 is CASSFLGRSYNEQFF. CDR3 nucleotides: TGTGCCAGCAGTTTCCTTGGGCGCTCCTACAATGAGCAGTTCTTC. The chain uses TRBV27 and TRBJ2-1, with D uncertain. CDR3 size: 15 residues. Germline assignment: CDR1 MNHEY and CDR2 SMNVEV (reference sequence). V was clipped by 3 bases and J by 0 bases, with 9 bases between them.

The chain has TRBV5-1 and TRBJ2-5, with 8 nucleotides matching TRBD1. The CDR3 runs to 15 residues. Looked up from germline, CDR1 is SGHRS and CDR2 is YFSETQ. Trimming removed 5 bases from V and 7 bases from J; junction bases left unmatched: 13. In DNA, the CDR3 is TGCGCCAGCAGACCGACAGGGGCAAGGGGGGCGACCCAGTACTTC. Translating gives CASRPTGARGATQYF. Full variable domain (rest looked up from reference TRBV5-1 and TRBJ2-5): KAGVTQTPRYLIKTRGQQVTLSCSPISGHRSVSWYQQTPGQGLQFLFEYFSETQRNKGNFPGRFSGRQFSNSRSEMNVSTLELGDSALYLCASRPTGARGATQYFGPGTRLLVL.

The chain has TRBV5-1 and TRBJ2-7; 13 bases line up with TRBD2. From germline, CDR1 is SGHRS and CDR2 YFSETQ. This CDR3 has 18 residues. Trimming removed 3 bases from V and 2 bases from J; junction bases left unmatched: 11. The CDR3 nucleotides read TGCGCCAGCAGCTCGCGGACTAGCGGGGGTACAGGAGCCTACGAGCAGTACTTC. It is translated as CASSSRTSGGTGAYEQYF.

CDR3 nucleotide sequence: TGTGCCAGCAGCGCTGACAGGGGGCACACCGGGGAGCTGTTTTTT. It yields the protein CASSADRGHTGELFF. This chain connects TRBV11-3 to TRBJ2-2; 10 bases fit TRBD1. After removal of 5 bases from V and 3 bases from J, the junction contained 3 bases not matched to a gene. The CDR3 loop spans 15 amino acids. The germline V gene has CDR1 SGHNT and CDR2 YENEEA.

This chain links TRBV9 with TRBJ2-2; 7 positions match TRBD1. Losses at the gene ends were 4 bases for V and 0 bases for J; bases not matched to a gene: 15. CDR1 and CDR2 from the germline V gene are SGDLS and YYNGEE. CDR3 size: 19 residues. The CDR3 protein is CASSPSTSRGYTNTGELFF. The CDR3 region has the DNA TGTGCCAGCAGCCCCTCCACATCCAGGGGGTATACGAACACCGGGGAGCTGTTTTTT.

This chain uses TRBV6-5 with TRBJ2-7; 10 nucleotides match TRBD1. V gave up 11 bases and J gave up 7 bases; unmatched junction bases: 5. Germline V gene lookup returns CDR1 MNHEY and CDR2 SVGAGI. The CDR3 consists of 11 residues. Written as DNA, the CDR3 is TGTGCCGCCCGGACAGGGGGAGAGCAGTACTTC. Amino acid sequence: CAARTGGEQYF.